The rows below give T cell receptor beta chains drawn from one sample of a study of T cell responses to AZD1222 COVID-19 vaccine. Using immunoSEQ multiplex PCR, the repertoire was profiled, and TCRdb retains in-frame clones only, with some absent. Of approximately 150,000 clones in the sample, around nine tenths were seen once. This sample comprised peripheral blood, obtained 28 days after the second AZD1222 dose. The source is an adult who received the AZD1222 COVID-19 vaccine. Each CDR3 is given with its conserved first and last residue. Only part of the rows carry a size: once, few, many, or a class if the clone is expanded.

clone size: .
V gene: TRBV11-3
CDR3 protein: CASSLWESGNNEQFF

clone size: few
V gene: TRBV11-1
CDR3 protein: CASSLSGGAGTQYF

clone size: .
V gene: TRBV15
CDR3 protein: CATSTGHHQPQHF

clone size: few
V gene: TRBV5-4
CDR3 protein: CASSSGTQFNTGELFF

clone size: .
V gene: TRBV6-1
CDR3 protein: CASSEAQGKGSGYGQPQHF

clone size: .
V gene: TRBV11-2
CDR3 protein: CASSHLNRGQGAVGQYF

clone size: .
V gene: TRBV19
CDR3 protein: CASSIGPRRGIYGYTF

clone size: .
V gene: TRBV5-5
CDR3 protein: CASSLDGYEKLFF

clone size: .
V gene: TRBV7-8
CDR3 protein: CASSFRTGYGYTF

clone size: .
V gene: TRBV5-6
CDR3 protein: CASSFGQATEAFF

clone size: .
V gene: TRBV6-2/TRBV6-3
CDR3 protein: CASSNRDSNNEQFF

clone size: .
V gene: TRBV2
CDR3 protein: CASSGRVAGPRRAQYF

clone size: .
V gene: TRBV18
CDR3 protein: CASSPLPIVRGTEAFF

clone size: .
V gene: TRBV6-5
CDR3 protein: CASSDREGTDTQYF

clone size: .
V gene: TRBV7-6
CDR3 protein: CASREGITDTQYF

clone size: .
V gene: TRBV4-2
CDR3 protein: CASSQGGLADTGELFF

clone size: .
V gene: TRBV19
CDR3 protein: CASSRGSTGVSNQPQHF

clone size: .
V gene: TRBV12-3/TRBV12-4
CDR3 protein: CASRSDRYGAQHF

clone size: .
V gene: TRBV2
CDR3 protein: CASSEATVRAGELFF

clone size: .
V gene: TRBV5-5
CDR3 protein: CASSLGGGRSYEQYF

clone size: few
V gene: TRBV7-9
CDR3 protein: CASSLFGVDTQYF

clone size: .
V gene: TRBV5-1
CDR3 protein: CASSLGGGPQETQYF

clone size: .
V gene: TRBV18
CDR3 protein: CASSGGLDQPQHF

clone size: once
V gene: TRBV5-1
CDR3 protein: CASSLDGLTIYEQYF

clone size: once
V gene: TRBV3-1/TRBV3-2
CDR3 protein: CASSLQREGPNYGYTF

clone size: .
V gene: TRBV19
CDR3 protein: CASSPRVDRQNEKLFF

clone size: .
V gene: TRBV5-1
CDR3 protein: CASSGGRGGQETQYF

clone size: .
V gene: TRBV7-6
CDR3 protein: CASSPVGGGYEKLFF

clone size: .
V gene: TRBV30
CDR3 protein: CAWRPGGGNTIYF

clone size: .
V gene: TRBV6-1
CDR3 protein: CASSEGGNGRQPQHF

clone size: .
V gene: TRBV19
CDR3 protein: CASSTTSFPGELFF

clone size: .
V gene: TRBV10-1
CDR3 protein: CASSSDKNTEAFF

clone size: .
V gene: TRBV4-1
CDR3 protein: CASSQRGQPTNEKLFF

clone size: .
V gene: TRBV24-1
CDR3 protein: CATGVRGSVTEQFF

clone size: few
V gene: TRBV10-3
CDR3 protein: CATLAGDGQPQHF

clone size: .
V gene: TRBV30
CDR3 protein: CAWSWYSTDTQYF

clone size: once
V gene: TRBV4-3
CDR3 protein: CASSRLAGTPNTEAFF

clone size: .
V gene: TRBV6-2/TRBV6-3
CDR3 protein: CASSYPLTSGRDYNEQFF

clone size: .
V gene: TRBV15
CDR3 protein: CATSRVLGNEQFF

clone size: .
V gene: TRBV11-2
CDR3 protein: CASHPSTRGAFF

clone size: .
V gene: TRBV7-8
CDR3 protein: CASSLSRGNTEAFF

clone size: .
V gene: TRBV7-8
CDR3 protein: CASSLQGMETQYF

clone size: .
V gene: TRBV10-3
CDR3 protein: CAISVGGKGKAEAFF

clone size: once
V gene: TRBV5-1
CDR3 protein: CASSLEGQAIMFF

clone size: once
V gene: TRBV6-4
CDR3 protein: CATRQGLNSPLHF

clone size: once
V gene: TRBV2
CDR3 protein: CASSEGMRGTEAFF

clone size: .
V gene: TRBV27
CDR3 protein: CASSELGTFKNIQYF

clone size: .
V gene: TRBV4-1
CDR3 protein: CASSQILATTPAYEQYF

clone size: .
V gene: TRBV9
CDR3 protein: CASSGLPLIRDRGSDTEAFF

clone size: .
V gene: TRBV18
CDR3 protein: CASSPPGLAGVNNEQFF

clone size: .
V gene: TRBV25-1
CDR3 protein: CASNTGANYGYTF

clone size: .
V gene: TRBV2
CDR3 protein: CASSERAHGTNSYEQYF

clone size: .
V gene: TRBV4-3
CDR3 protein: CASSQAEGGYTDTQYF

clone size: .
V gene: TRBV4-3
CDR3 protein: CASSQEYTPETYEQYF

clone size: .
V gene: TRBV29-1
CDR3 protein: CSAESGLNTEAFF

clone size: .
V gene: TRBV5-1
CDR3 protein: CASRTEMDWTEAFF

clone size: .
V gene: TRBV4-1
CDR3 protein: CASSQAQLNTEAFF